The 4 T cell receptor beta chains reported below all come from one sample, sequenced in a study of T-cell reconstitution after alpha-beta-depleted transplantation in children. As it was prepared, the TCRbeta library received unique molecular identifiers. TCRdb analysed the PCR reads with MiXCR anew, one entry per CDR3 protein. The data show about 900,000 distinct CDR3 sequences, roughly 29% seen once. The specimen comprised PBMCs, mostly from graft donor cells, sampled 360 days after TCRalphabeta/CD19-depleted stem cell transplant. Receptors originate from a boy under two years old who had a stem cell transplant for SCID, so the T cells may come from the graft donor.

The chain is built from TRBV20-1 and TRBJ1-1; D gene uncertain. The CDR3 sequence is 9 residues long. Germline lookup yields CDR1 DFQATT and CDR2 SNEGSKA (reference sequence). CDR3 bases: TGCAAGACGGACGGTGAAGCTTTCTTT. This encodes CKTDGEAFF.

The chain recombines TRBV12-3 or TRBV12-4 with TRBJ1-3; TRBD1 matches at 8 bases. The CDR3 runs 14 residues. Trimming removed 3 bases from V and 4 bases from J; junction bases left unmatched: 2. The CDR3 DNA sequence: TGTGCCAGCAGTTTTCGGACAGGGGGAAACACCATATATTTT. Protein product: CASSFRTGGNTIYF.

This clonotype was picked up a small number of times. The rearrangement joins TRBV5-1 to TRBJ2-3; D not certain. The CDR3 covers 13 residues. Germline CDR1 SGHRS, CDR2 YFSETQ. V lost 4 bases to trimming and J lost 5 bases, with 11 bases between them. The CDR3 coding sequence is TGCGCCAGCAGCGGCCCCCCCGGAGATACGCAGTATTTT. This translates into CASSGPPGDTQYF.

The chain combines TRBV5-1 with TRBJ2-5; tentative D call: TRBD1 (5 bases). In germline, CDR1 is SGHRS, CDR2 YFSETQ. CDR3 length: 14 residues. Between the trimmed V and J ends, which lost 2 bases and 2 bases, there was a span of 10 bases. CDR3 region: CASSFRQRQETQYF. The CDR3, as DNA: TGCGCCAGCAGCTTTCGACAGCGACAAGAGACCCAGTACTTC.